This TCR beta chain comes out of a study of T cells in Graves' hyperthyroidism and ophthalmopathy. Study context: At initial diagnosis, before any treatment had begun, peripheral blood was obtained. General study results and limits: Separating ophthalmopathy from stable hyperthyroidism was achieved by a 13 V-J model. Among clonotypes expanded in thyroid above 0.001, most were also found in blood.

Amplification of TCR beta CDR3 regions was performed using RNA transcripts as template. Primed by the HTBI set, a first-round RT-PCR was run on the TCR CDR3. MiXCR, applied by TCRdb to the multiplex PCR reads, yields one record per CDR3 protein. Among about 520,000 distinct CDR3 sequences listed, around 22% were seen once. Diagnoses used clinical symptoms, serum thyroxine and TRAb, thyroid ultrasound and orbital computed tomography. This clonotype was detected a few times. Its antigen is unknown. The CDR3 totals 14 residues. Germline CDR1 and CDR2: KGHSH and LQKENI. The V end lost 1 base, the J end lost 1 base, and 7 bases lay between the germline ends.

This TCR derives from a woman between 25 and 40 years old with Graves' ophthalmopathy. The chain uses TRBV18 and TRBJ1-1; unclear D gene. The sequenced sample was blood. This CDR3 is CASSPQTQNTEAFF. CDR3 DNA sequence: TGTGCCAGCTCACCACAAACTCAGAACACTGAAGCTTTCTTT.